This T cell receptor beta chain originates from a study of blood T cell repertoires in COVID-19. The table came from immunoSEQ multiplex PCR; TCRdb's copy has only in-frame clones and leaves some out. The data show about 140,000 clones, with over 65% seen just once and 3.5% to 5.5% held by the top ten. Sample: peripheral blood. The TCR sequence derives from an elderly woman with active or convalescent COVID-19.

The CDR3 reads CASSQQQQGQSPLHF. The CDR3 region has the DNA TGCGCCAGCAGCCAACAACAACAGGGGCAATCACCCCTCCACTTT. V is TRBV4-1 and J is TRBJ1-6; 7 bases fit TRBD1. Germline V lookup: CDR1 MGHRA, CDR2 YSYEKL. This CDR3 comprises 15 residues. V was pared by 2 bases and J by 10 bases, with 8 bases of the junction left unmatched.